The 6 T cell receptor beta chains presented below share a single source sample, sequenced in a study of T cell repertoires in cytomegalovirus infection. TCRdb processed the reads anew with MiXCR; each CDR3 protein has one entry. Here the sample spans about 770,000 distinct CDR3 sequences, 25% to 30% being singletons. These receptors lack a known antigen. Specimen: cultured CD8+ T cells from PBMCs, collected from culture after CMV antigen stimulation. These receptors came from a human donor in good health (CMV status not recorded). Some clones in this sample may be carry-over from other donors' samples.

The chain carries TRBV6-1 and TRBJ2-3, with D possibly matching TRBD1 (6 bases). Trimming stripped 3 bases from V and 2 bases from J, with 18 bases between. The CDR3 runs to 17 residues. CDR1 is MNHNS and CDR2 is SASEGT in the germline V gene. CDR3 sequence: CASSDLLLGAYTDTQYF. The CDR3 DNA sequence: TGTGCCAGCAGTGACCTCCTCCTGGGGGCGTACACAGATACGCAGTATTTT.

This chain uses TRBV10-3 with TRBJ1-5; 7 nucleotides align to TRBD1. V shed 6 bases, J shed 4 bases, and the junction held 6 bases outside the gene matches. This CDR3 spans 14 amino acids. Germline V gene lookup returns CDR1 ENHRY and CDR2 SYGVKD. The CDR3 sequence is CAISTGAANQPQHF. The CDR3, as DNA: TGTGCCATCAGCACAGGGGCGGCGAATCAGCCCCAGCATTTT.

The gene calls are TRBV29-1 and TRBJ1-1, with D unclear. The CDR3 extends over 11 amino acids. Germline V CDR1 and CDR2: SQVTM, ANQGSEA. Deletions cut 0 bases from V and 5 bases from J, with 4 bases between. CDR3 sequence: CSVEEPTEAFF. The CDR3 DNA is TGCAGCGTTGAAGAGCCGACTGAAGCTTTCTTT. The whole variable domain, filled in from reference TRBV29-1 and TRBJ1-1, reads SAVISQKPSRDICQRGTSLTIQCQVDSQVTMMFWYRQQPGQSLTLIATANQGSEATYESGFVIDKFPISRPNLTFSTLTVSNMSPEDSSIYLCSVEEPTEAFFGQGTRLTVV.

This clonotype turned up a few times. This sequence joins TRBV4-1 and TRBJ1-2, with TRBD1 matching over 7 bases. Germline V CDR1 and CDR2: MGHRA, YSYEKL. Trimming took 2 bases from V and 2 from J; bases not matched to a gene: 2. The length of the CDR3 is 14 residues. This chain's CDR3 is CASSQTTGNYGYTF. The CDR3 DNA sequence: TGCGCCAGCAGCCAAACGACAGGGAACTATGGCTACACCTTC.

The chain combines TRBV12-5 with TRBJ2-1; tentative D call: TRBD1 (7 bases). Trimming removed 7 bases from V and 4 bases from J, with 11 bases in between. Germline CDR1 reads LGHNT; CDR2 reads FRNRAP. This CDR3 comprises 13 residues. This CDR3 reads CASAGGHYNEQFF. The DNA for the CDR3 is TGTGCTAGTGCAGGGGGGCATTACAATGAGCAGTTCTTC. Filled out from reference TRBV12-5 and TRBJ2-1, the complete variable domain reads DARVTQTPRHKVTEMGQEVTMRCQPILGHNTVFWYRQTMMQGLELLAYFRNRAPLDDSGMPKDRFSAEMPDATLATLKIQPSEPRDSAVYFCASAGGHYNEQFFGPGTRLTVL.

Only a few counts were recorded for this clonotype. Sequence at one end of the junction differs from germline and may be a read error. The chain has TRBV5-6 and TRBJ1-6; D call uncertain. Per the germline V gene, CDR1 is SGHDT and CDR2 is YYEEEE. The CDR3 spans 16 residues. CDR3 sequence (DNA): TGTGCCAGCAGCTTCTTCCAACTAGGGTATACTTCACCCCTCCACTTT. Protein product: CASSFFQLGYTSPLHF.